The rows below give T cell receptor beta chains drawn from one sample of a study of blood T cell repertoires in COVID-19. Clones were sequenced by immunoSEQ multiplex PCR, and TCRdb holds only the in-frame ones, with some missing. Of more than 55,000 clones listed, 87% were seen once; the top ten hold about 7.2%. The sample taken for sequencing was peripheral blood. Receptors were obtained from a man in his sixties with active or convalescent COVID-19. Each CDR3 is given with its conserved first and last residue. Fields, in order: V gene, clone size, J gene, D gene, CDR3 protein, CDR3 DNA. The D gene is left open where the match is weak. Part of the rows lack a size; the others show once, few, many or a class for expanded clones.

TRBV27	-	TRBJ1-5	TRBD1	CASSLDRDQPQHF	TGTGCCAGCAGTTTAGACAGGGACCAGCCCCAGCATTTT
TRBV9	-	TRBJ2-5	-	CASSVWGENQETQYF	TGTGCCAGCAGCGTATGGGGGGAGAACCAAGAGACCCAGTACTTC
TRBV21-1	-	TRBJ1-2	-	CASSIQGAYKLLYGYTF	TGTGCCAGCAGCATACAGGGGGCCTACAAACTTCTCTATGGCTACACCTTC
TRBV24-1	-	TRBJ2-5	TRBD2	CATSDQRGGERETQYF	TGTGCCACCAGTGATCAGCGGGGGGGCGAGAGAGAGACCCAGTACTTC
TRBV19	-	TRBJ1-2	-	CATSRAGEIYGYTF	TGTGCCACCAGTCGGGCGGGGGAGATCTATGGCTACACCTTC
TRBV5-8	-	TRBJ2-4	TRBD2	CASSFGLTSGGTKNIQYF	TGTGCCAGCAGCTTCGGATTGACTAGCGGGGGAACCAAAAACATTCAGTACTTC
TRBV28	-	TRBJ1-1	TRBD1	CASSRRTGLEAFF	TGTGCCAGCAGTCGCCGGACAGGGCTTGAAGCTTTCTTT
TRBV7-8	-	TRBJ1-6	-	CASSLLSREGSPLHF	TGTGCCAGCAGCTTACTGTCCAGGGAGGGCTCACCCCTCCACTTT
TRBV6-5	once	TRBJ1-2	TRBD1	CASSMGGQVYGYTF	TGTGCCAGCAGTATGGGGGGACAGGTATATGGCTACACCTTC
TRBV12-3/TRBV12-4	-	TRBJ1-2	-	CASSGDNRGYTF	TGTGCCAGCAGCGGGGACAATCGGGGCTACACCTTC
TRBV2	-	TRBJ1-4	TRBD1	CASQGALELNEKLFF	TGTGCCAGCCAGGGGGCCTTAGAATTAAATGAAAAACTGTTTTTT
TRBV20-1	-	TRBJ2-7	TRBD2	CSASKPSGGVDEQYF	TGCAGTGCTAGTAAGCCTAGCGGGGGGGTGGACGAGCAGTACTTC
TRBV6-6	-	TRBJ1-4	-	CASSRQATNEKLFF	TGTGCCAGCAGTCGACAGGCAACTAATGAAAAACTGTTTTTT
TRBV9	-	TRBJ2-2	-	CASSVEAAIGTGELFF	TGTGCCAGCAGCGTAGAGGCCGCCATCGGGACCGGGGAGCTGTTTTTT
TRBV19	-	TRBJ2-1	TRBD2	CASMTSGAAYNEQFF	TGTGCCAGCATGACTAGCGGGGCCGCCTACAATGAGCAGTTCTTC
TRBV7-3	-	TRBJ1-5	TRBD1	CASSTGANQPQHF	TGTGCCAGCAGTACAGGGGCCAATCAGCCCCAGCATTTT
TRBV11-2	-	TRBJ1-2	-	CASSPVVGPGRGYTF	TGTGCCAGCAGCCCGGTCGTAGGGCCAGGGCGTGGCTACACCTTC
TRBV19	once	TRBJ1-4	TRBD1	CASIRKRTGSEKLFF	TGTGCCAGTATCCGAAAGAGGACAGGTTCGGAAAAACTGTTTTTT
TRBV3-1/TRBV3-2	few	TRBJ2-1	-	CASTTGPYNEQFF	TGTGCCAGCACCACAGGCCCCTACAATGAGCAGTTCTTC
TRBV9	few	TRBJ2-1	TRBD2	CASSGTSFNEQFF	TGTGCCAGCAGCGGGACTAGCTTCAATGAGCAGTTCTTC
TRBV18	-	TRBJ1-1	-	CASSPQGLNTEAFF	TGTGCCAGCTCACCACAGGGGTTGAACACTGAAGCTTTCTTT
TRBV19	few	TRBJ2-7	TRBD1	CASSNTGGTYEQYF	TGTGCCAGTAGTAACACAGGGGGAACCTACGAGCAGTACTTC
TRBV11-1	-	TRBJ1-1	-	CASSRTPDTDTEAFF	TGTGCCAGCAGCCGAACGCCCGACACCGACACTGAAGCTTTCTTT
TRBV5-1	-	TRBJ2-7	TRBD1	CASSPGQMYEQYF	TGCGCCAGCAGCCCGGGACAGATGTACGAGCAGTACTTC
TRBV7-2	-	TRBJ1-5	-	CASSPRTGDNQPQHF	TGTGCCAGCAGCCCCAGAACAGGAGACAATCAGCCCCAGCATTTT
TRBV19	-	TRBJ1-5	-	CASSMMGSQPQHF	TGTGCCAGTAGTATGATGGGGAGTCAGCCCCAGCATTTT
TRBV18	once	TRBJ2-3	TRBD1	CASSPGTGVMGDTQYF	TGTGCCAGCTCTCCCGGGACAGGGGTGATGGGAGATACGCAGTATTTT
TRBV7-8	-	TRBJ2-1	TRBD1	CASSFGQGWNEQFF	TGTGCCAGCAGCTTCGGACAGGGATGGAATGAGCAGTTCTTC
TRBV2	-	TRBJ2-7	-	CASSEALAGKGEQYF	TGTGCCAGCAGTGAAGCCCTGGCAGGGAAGGGCGAGCAGTACTTC
TRBV15	once	TRBJ1-5	TRBD1	CATSPGQTNQPQHF	TGTGCCACCAGCCCGGGACAGACTAATCAGCCCCAGCATTTT
TRBV28	-	TRBJ1-5	TRBD1	CASLKGQGPFNQPQHF	TGTGCCAGCTTAAAGGGACAGGGCCCTTTCAATCAGCCCCAGCATTTT